This entry describes one T cell receptor beta chain. Per the original data handling: Quantification of nucleated cells was approximated via reference gene primer amplification. Sequencing used immunoSEQ multiplex PCR; TCRdb keeps in-frame clones, though not all of them. The V and J calls and clone size come from that table; D and trimming were worked out from the DNA. The profile shows fewer than 250,000 clones, 84% of them singletons. The sample is drawn from a study of blood T cell repertoires in COVID-19. Study-wide context: Sites across the United States, Italy and Spain contributed samples from acute and convalescent COVID-19. PBMCs, B-cell-depleted T cells, or T cells were the source of the cDNA or gDNA that made up the material.

Two negative PCRs, clearance, or symptom resolution characterized the recovered Cohort 3 donors. There are 14 residues in the CDR3. In germline, CDR1 is KGHSH, CDR2 LQKENI. V was clipped by 3 bases and J by 5 bases; unmatched bases: 6. This receptor was taken from a woman younger than 45 who had recovered from COVID-19. The sequenced material came from PBMCs or T cells enriched from blood (not recorded which). The chain couples TRBV18 to TRBJ1-1; the match to TRBD1 covers 7 bases. This chain's CDR3 is CASSPGQLLTEAFF. In DNA form, the CDR3 reads TGTGCCAGCTCACCGGGACAGCTATTAACTGAAGCTTTCTTT.